The source of this T cell receptor beta chain is a study of cytomegalovirus exposure and HLA in healthy donors. General study results and limits: Earlier analysis found most TCR beta V segments productive about 87% or about 30% of the time.

The V gene's germline CDR1 is SEHNR and CDR2 FQNEAQ (reference sequence). V dropped 4 bases and J dropped 5; count of bases not matched to a gene: 2. CDR3 size: 14 residues. On this clone: Antigen: not known.

The PCR contained 60 Vbeta and 13 Jbeta primers. Only in-frame clones appear in the TCRdb table, and some are missing; sequencing was by immunoSEQ multiplex PCR. Of under 90,000 clones listed, 65% to 70% are singletons. The rearrangement links TRBV7-9 to TRBJ2-3; 11 nucleotides line up with TRBD2. The sequenced sample consisted of PBMCs. This clonotype originated in a man aged 35 to 55 in good health and CMV-seropositive. CDR3: CASSSLAGGDTQYF. DNA for the CDR3: TGTGCCAGCAGCTCTCTAGCGGGGGGAGATACGCAGTATTTT.